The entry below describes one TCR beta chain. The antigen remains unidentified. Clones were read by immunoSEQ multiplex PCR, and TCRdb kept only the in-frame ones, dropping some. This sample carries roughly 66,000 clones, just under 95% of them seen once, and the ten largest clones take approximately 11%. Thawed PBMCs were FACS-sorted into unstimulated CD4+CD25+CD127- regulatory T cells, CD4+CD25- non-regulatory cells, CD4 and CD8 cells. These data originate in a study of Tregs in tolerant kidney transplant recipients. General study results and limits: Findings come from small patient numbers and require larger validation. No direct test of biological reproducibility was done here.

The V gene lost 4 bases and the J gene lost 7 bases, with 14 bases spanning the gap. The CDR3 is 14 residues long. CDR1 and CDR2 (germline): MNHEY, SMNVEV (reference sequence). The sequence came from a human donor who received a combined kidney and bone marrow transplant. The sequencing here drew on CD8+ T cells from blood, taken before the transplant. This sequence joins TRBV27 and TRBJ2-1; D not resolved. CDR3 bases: TGTGCCAGCAGTTCGGCCCATGACTGGAATGAGCAGTTCTTC. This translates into CASSSAHDWNEQFF.